This T cell receptor beta chain is drawn from a study of T cell changes during pregnancy in multiple sclerosis. With 0 bases removed from V and 2 bases from J, the gap between germline ends came to 9 bases. CDR1 is SGDLS and CDR2 is YYNGEE in the germline V gene. There are 15 residues in the CDR3. Using immunoSEQ multiplex PCR, the repertoire was profiled, and TCRdb retains in-frame clones only, with some absent. The sample has tens of thousands of clones, roughly nine tenths seen once. The clonotype comes from a female donor with multiple sclerosis, enrolled in a pregnancy study. This rearrangement joins TRBV9 to TRBJ1-5, with TRBD1 as a possible D gene (5 bases). Here the sequenced sample was CD4+ T cells from peripheral blood mononuclear cells, taken in the first trimester of pregnancy. This CDR3 is CASSVEGYGNQPQHF. The CDR3 nucleotides read TGTGCCAGCAGCGTAGAGGGGTACGGCAATCAGCCCCAGCATTTT. The complete variable domain, with remaining parts taken from reference TRBV9 and TRBJ1-5, reads DSGVTQTPKHLITATGQRVTLRCSPRSGDLSVYWYQQSLDQGLQFLIQYYNGEERAKGNILERFSAQQFPDLHSELNLSSLELGDSALYFCASSVEGYGNQPQHFGDGTRLSIL.